This T cell receptor (beta chain) is from a study of T cells in localized non-small cell lung cancer. This clone was counted only a few times. The antigen is not known. The CDR3 loop spans 14 amino acids. Germline V gene sequence: CDR1 MNHGY, CDR2 SAAAGT. V was cut by 5 bases and J by 0 bases, with 10 bases left in between. Overall study results and limits: For the top 100 tumor clones, a median roughly 55 also appeared in adjacent lung. Heterogeneity stays possible, as sequencing covered only one tumor region. Longer overall survival associated with higher blood T cell density; shorter survival with higher adjacent-lung clonality. Compared with tumor, uninvolved adjacent lung displayed greater T cell clonality, ranking highest overall.

TCRdb keeps only in-frame clones here, not all; method: immunoSEQ multiplex PCR. The repertoire holds a few thousand clones, approximately 30% seen once, with under 30% in the top ten. Source: normal lung tissue next to the tumor, taken before any cancer treatment. This sequence joins TRBV6-8 and TRBJ1-1, with D tentatively TRBD1 (6 bases). This TCR was recovered from a man aged 40 to 70 with stage I lung adenocarcinoma. The CDR3 is CASSRGNLNTEAFF. DNA for the CDR3: TGTGCCAGCAGTAGGGGGAACTTGAACACTGAAGCTTTCTTT.